This T cell receptor (beta chain) emerged from a study of shared clonotypes between healthy human individuals. About the research overall: The study enrolled a couple of women and three men aged 18 to 49. Study results and limitations: Larger estimated richness was generally recorded for naive subsets relative to memory subsets. A handful of donors showed sharing of about 5.5% of naive CD4 clonotypes.

J gave up 0 bases and V 5 bases, and 4 bases lay outside the gene matches. The CDR3 is 14 residues long. CDR1 is MGHRA and CDR2 is YSYEKL in the germline V gene. Naive CD8 cells were CD45RO-negative, positively selected for CCR7, excluding terminally differentiated effector memory CD45RA+ cells. All donors were Caucasian adults living in Nashville, Tennessee. Here immunoSEQ multiplex PCR was the method, and the copy in TCRdb shows in-frame clones only, minus some. Of over 2 million clones in the sample, about 95% were seen once. This clone occurred a few times. As yet, its antigen is unknown. The TCR sequence derives from a man aged 18-30 years in good health. V is TRBV4-1 and J is TRBJ2-7; 7 bases are a match to TRBD1. Sequenced input: naive CD8+ T cells sorted from blood. CDR3 sequence: CASSSTGLSYEQYF. The CDR3 DNA follows: TGCGCCAGCAGCTCGACAGGGCTCTCCTACGAGCAGTACTTC.